This TCR beta chain was found in a study of PD-1 blockade in mismatch repair-deficient tumors. Study background: Patients had around 12 mismatch repair-deficient cancer types, all previously treated and progressing.

All patients were mismatch repair deficient, assessed by either PCR or immunohistochemistry. The TCR-sequenced patients were a few responders to pembrolizumab. Study-level results: Tumor-resident clones, often absent from pretreatment blood, expanded after pembrolizumab and then contracted.

A note on this clone: Its cognate antigen is unknown.

Clones were sequenced by immunoSEQ multiplex PCR, and TCRdb holds only the in-frame ones, with some missing. The sample holds some 100,000 clones; 82% are singletons and the top ten take around 6.5%. The CDR3 is 17 residues long. CDR1 and CDR2 (germline): SGHTA, FQGTGA. J lost 5 bases, V lost 2 bases, and 8 bases had no gene match. This rearrangement joins TRBV7-3 to TRBJ2-1, with 11 bases that match TRBD2. This sample comprised peripheral blood, obtained 35 to 37 weeks after starting pembrolizumab. The sequence was obtained from an adult with mismatch repair-deficient cancer. The CDR3: CASSLGLAGGNDNEQFF. Written as DNA, the CDR3 is TGTGCCAGCAGCTTAGGGCTAGCGGGAGGTAACGACAATGAGCAGTTCTTC.